These 17 T cell receptor beta chains originate from one sample sequenced in a study of shared clonotypes between healthy human individuals. Naive CD8 isolation took CD45RO-negative cells positively selected for CCR7 and excluded terminally differentiated effector memory CD45RA+ cells. Sequencing was performed with immunoSEQ multiplex PCR; in TCRdb, only in-frame clones are kept and a portion is missing. The sample consists of about 580,000 clones, 95% to 98% of them appearing once. The sample was naive CD8+ T cells sorted from blood. Every receptor here comes from a man between 25 and 39 years old in good health.

V usage is TRBV29-1 and J usage is TRBJ1-2, with D uncertain. Trimming stripped 2 bases from V and 5 bases from J, with 15 bases between. CDR3 length: 14 amino acids. Germline V CDR1 and CDR2: SQVTM, ANQGSEA. The CDR3 bases are TGCAGCGTTGAATGGCCAGGCGACTATTATGGCTACACCTTC. Its translation is CSVEWPGDYYGYTF. Supplemented by reference TRBV29-1 and TRBJ1-2, the full variable domain reads SAVISQKPSRDICQRGTSLTIQCQVDSQVTMMFWYRQQPGQSLTLIATANQGSEATYESGFVIDKFPISRPNLTFSTLTVSNMSPEDSSIYLCSVEWPGDYYGYTFGSGTRLTVV.

V usage is TRBV12-5 and J usage is TRBJ2-7; D gene unclear. This CDR3 comprises 15 residues. Germline CDR1 LGHNT, CDR2 FRNRAP. The V end was cut by 1 base, the J end by 5 bases, with 15 bases between. Written as DNA, the CDR3 is TGTGCTAGTGGTTTGGATACCTCCGTGTCGGACGAGCAGTACTTC. As protein: CASGLDTSVSDEQYF.

The gene calls are TRBV7-2 and TRBJ2-2; weak D call: TRBD1 (6 bases). The CDR3 consists of 15 residues. CDR1 is SGHTA, CDR2 FQGNSA, per germline. V was clipped by 1 base and J by 7 bases, with 13 bases between them. CDR3 protein: CASSLVVATGGELFF. The CDR3 bases are TGTGCCAGCAGCTTAGTGGTAGCGACAGGCGGGGAGCTGTTTTTT. Supplemented by reference TRBV7-2 and TRBJ2-2, the full variable domain reads GAGVSQSPSNKVTEKGKDVELRCDPISGHTALYWYRQSLGQGLEFLIYFQGNSAPDKSGLPSDRFSAERTGGSVSTLTIQRTQQEDSAVYLCASSLVVATGGELFFGEGSRLTVL.

This rearrangement joins TRBV18 to TRBJ2-1, with 9 bases fitting TRBD2. Germline-derived CDR1 and CDR2 are KGHSH and LQKENI. Losses at the gene ends were 0 bases for V and 8 bases for J; bases not matched to a gene: 11. CDR3 length: 17 residues. DNA for the CDR3: TGTGCCAGCTCACCACCTGAACTAGCGGGTGTTTTCTATGAGCAGTTCTTC. It encodes CASSPPELAGVFYEQFF.

The CDR3 region is CASSPRTGDYEQYF. As DNA, the CDR3 is TGTGCCAGCAGCCCTAGGACAGGCGACTACGAGCAGTACTTC. The V gene is TRBV6-9, the J gene TRBJ2-7; 7 nucleotides match TRBD1. Trimming at V came to 6 bases and at J to 3 bases, leaving 8 bases not matched to a gene. Germline V CDR1 and CDR2: MNHGY, SVAAGI. The CDR3 is 14 amino acids.

This chain joins TRBV2 and TRBJ2-5; D gene unclear. Trimming removed 6 bases from V and 4 bases from J, with 12 bases in between. Germline V gene lookup returns CDR1 SNHLY and CDR2 FYNNEI. The CDR3 loop spans 13 amino acids. CDR3 coding DNA: TGTGCCAGCAGGGACCAGCTGATAGAGACCCAGTACTTC. This encodes CASRDQLIETQYF.

This clone appeared once. The gene calls are TRBV19 and TRBJ1-1; D might be TRBD1 (6 bases). V was trimmed by 9 bases and J by 0 bases, leaving 11 bases between them. CDR1 and CDR2 (germline): LNHDA, SQIVND (reference sequence). The CDR3 is 13 amino acids. Here the CDR3 reads CASKGDMNTEAFF. The CDR3 DNA follows: TGTGCCAGCAAGGGGGATATGAACACTGAAGCTTTCTTT.

The gene calls are TRBV5-1 and TRBJ2-1; TRBD2 matches at 13 bases. The CDR3 runs 17 residues. CDR1 is SGHRS and CDR2 is YFSETQ in the germline V gene. With V trimmed by 3 bases and J by 2 bases, 5 bases remained unmatched. Here the CDR3 reads CASSWTSGRNPYNEQFF. DNA for the CDR3: TGCGCCAGCAGCTGGACTAGCGGGAGAAATCCCTACAATGAGCAGTTCTTC.

The V gene is TRBV28, the J gene TRBJ2-7; 7 nucleotides agree with TRBD2. In germline, CDR1 is MDHEN, CDR2 SYDVKM. The junction had 5 bases not matched to a gene; V was cut back by 3 bases and J by 0 bases. The CDR3 runs 15 residues. The CDR3 loop is CASSFLADLSYEQYF. In DNA form, the CDR3 reads TGTGCCAGCAGTTTCCTAGCGGACCTCTCCTACGAGCAGTACTTC.

The J gene is TRBJ2-1, the V gene TRBV6-5; 7 bases map to TRBD2. Germline loops: CDR1 MNHEY, CDR2 SVGAGI. V shed 6 bases and J 7 bases; nucleotides not matched to a gene: 6. This CDR3 contains 13 residues. CDR3 DNA: TGTGCCAGCAGCGGCGGGAGCGGTAATGAGCAGTTCTTC. Translating gives CASSGGSGNEQFF.

V is TRBV9 and J is TRBJ2-4; D is unresolved. CDR3 size: 13 residues. Germline loops: CDR1 SGDLS, CDR2 YYNGEE. The ends were cut back, 7 bases at V and 5 bases at J, with 13 bases in the middle. The DNA for the CDR3 is TGTGCCAGCGGGGATAGTGTTGAAAACATTCAGTACTTC. Translating it yields CASGDSVENIQYF.

The rearrangement joins TRBV6-4 to TRBJ1-2; D is undetermined. The germline V gene has CDR1 MRHNA and CDR2 SNTAGT. V shed 9 bases and J shed 3 bases, with 14 bases lying between them. The CDR3 covers 13 residues. CDR3 loop: CARETGRDYGYTF. CDR3 sequence (DNA): TGTGCCAGGGAGACTGGACGCGACTATGGCTACACCTTC.

This clone has more than one count but fewer than ten. The rearrangement joins TRBV2 to TRBJ1-5; the D gene is possibly TRBD1 (6 bases). Germline CDR1 and CDR2: SNHLY and FYNNEI. Trimming shortened V by 4 bases and J by 4 bases, and 8 bases separated the two germline ends. This CDR3 region has 13 residues. The CDR3 sequence: CASSGTENQPQHF. The CDR3 DNA reads as TGTGCCAGCAGTGGGACAGAAAATCAGCCCCAGCATTTT.

This chain uses TRBV7-2 with TRBJ2-1; 7 bases match TRBD2. CDR1 and CDR2 from the germline V gene are SGHTA and FQGNSA. The CDR3 is 17 amino acids. Trimming took 5 bases from V and 7 from J; bases not matched to a gene: 17. The CDR3 reads CASSLTPGRPSRNEQFF. The CDR3 bases are TGTGCCAGCAGCCTGACCCCCGGGAGGCCCAGTAGGAATGAGCAGTTCTTC.

The chain couples TRBV7-3 to TRBJ2-3; D possibly matches TRBD1 or TRBD2 (5 bases each). Germline V CDR1 and CDR2: SGHTA, FQGTGA. The V end was cut by 1 base, the J end by 2 bases, with 10 bases between. The CDR3 covers 15 residues. This CDR3 is CASSLRGTHTDTQYF. The CDR3 nucleotides are TGTGCCAGCAGCTTAAGAGGGACCCACACAGATACGCAGTATTTT.

J is TRBJ2-1 and V is TRBV10-3; 11 positions match TRBD2. Trimming at V came to 4 bases and at J to 9 bases, leaving 11 bases not matched to a gene. The CDR3 totals 16 residues. Germline CDR1 and CDR2: ENHRY and SYGVKD. This CDR3 reads CAISVASGRRLVEQFF. CDR3 sequence (DNA): TGTGCCATCAGTGTTGCTAGCGGGAGGAGATTAGTTGAGCAGTTCTTC.

The chain joins TRBV27 to TRBJ1-1; 8 positions agree with TRBD1. This CDR3 region has 16 residues. Germline V gene data show CDR1 as MNHEY and CDR2 as SMNVEV (reference sequence). The V gene end was trimmed by 6 bases and the J gene end by 1 base; junction bases not matched to a gene: 10. The CDR3 loop is CASSPQRGQANTEAFF. In nucleotides, the CDR3 is TGTGCCAGCAGCCCCCAGAGGGGACAGGCGAACACTGAAGCTTTCTTT.